This TCR beta chain is drawn from a study of cytomegalovirus exposure and HLA in healthy donors. Measured with immunoSEQ multiplex PCR; TCRdb has only the in-frame clones, and not every one. In the table there are 240,000 or so clones, 86% of which are singletons. Study-level points and caveats: Some public TCRs appeared in many individuals, while most sequences were rare. Cytomegalovirus status was reportedly diagnosed by the classifier with high specificity and sensitivity.

Of note for this clone: Antigen unknown.

Specimen: PBMCs. The TCR sequence derives from a woman between 25 and 40 years old in good health and CMV-seropositive.

The CDR3 loop is CASSRIKDRDEQYF. CDR3 coding DNA: TGTGCCAGCAGTCGTATTAAAGACAGGGACGAGCAGTACTTC. The J gene is TRBJ2-7, the V gene TRBV27, with 7 bases matching TRBD1. The CDR3 runs 14 residues. V was pared by 5 bases and J by 5 bases, with 9 bases of the junction left unmatched. Per the germline V gene, CDR1 is MNHEY and CDR2 is SMNVEV (reference sequence).